This TCR beta chain was profiled in a study of Tregs in tolerant kidney transplant recipients. Clones were read by immunoSEQ multiplex PCR, and TCRdb kept only the in-frame ones, dropping some. The sample includes roughly 68,000 clones, over 80% of them seen just once. CDR1 is SGHTA and CDR2 is FQGNSA in the germline V gene. The CDR3 length is 13 residues. The V and J ends lost 4 bases and 2 bases, in that order; junction bases with no gene match: 2. CD4+CD25+CD127- Tregs, CD4+CD25- non-Tregs, CD4 and CD8 cells were sorted. The clonotype originates from a human donor in good health. Sequencing was carried out using CD4+ T cells from blood. The chain employs TRBV7-2 and TRBJ2-7, with TRBD2 identical over 7 bases. CDR3 in amino acids: CASSSSGTYEQYF. In DNA, the CDR3 is TGTGCCAGCAGCTCTAGCGGAACCTACGAGCAGTACTTC.